This T cell receptor (beta chain) was sequenced for a study of shared clonotypes between healthy human individuals. Notes on the study in general: Blood was the only sampled material, and tissue repertoires likely differ.

Comment on this clone: Its antigen is currently unknown.

Produced via immunoSEQ multiplex PCR; TCRdb's table is partial and in-frame only. The sample lists about 2.4 million clones; over 85% were seen once. CDR3 length equals 14 residues. CDR1 and CDR2 from the germline V gene are MNHNY and SVGAGI (reference sequence). Unmatched junction bases numbered 8, after V lost 8 bases and J lost 2 bases. The sequenced sample consisted of naive CD4+ T cells from PBMCs. Described subset: CD45RA+ positively selected. The rearrangement links TRBV6-6 to TRBJ2-5, with 7 bases aligning to TRBD2. This sequence originates from a man younger than 35 in good health. Some clones in this sample may be carry-over from other donors' samples. The CDR3 bases are TGTGCCAGCCACAACCCCGGGGGGCAAGAGACCCAGTACTTC. Translated: CASHNPGGQETQYF.